The rows below give T cell receptor beta chains drawn from one sample of a study of T cell responses to AZD1222 COVID-19 vaccine. The data were produced by immunoSEQ multiplex PCR, yet TCRdb's version contains in-frame clones alone and is incomplete. The sample includes 100,000 to 150,000 clones, around 90% of them seen just once. Sequencing was performed on peripheral blood, taken 28 days after the second AZD1222 dose. The receptors come from an adult who received the AZD1222 COVID-19 vaccine. CDR3s leave out the opening cysteine and the closing phenylalanine or tryptophan. A D gene is named only where the DNA matches it firmly. Expanded clones get a size class; other rows say once, few or many, or leave the size out.

V gene	D gene	clone size	J gene	CDR3 protein
TRBV30	-	-	TRBJ1-1	AWSVGWGTEAF
TRBV27	-	-	TRBJ1-6	ASSFLGKGNSPLH
TRBV29-1	TRBD2	-	TRBJ2-3	SVPSGSGRVDTQY
TRBV6-2/TRBV6-3	-	-	TRBJ2-7	ASSRRTPYEQY
TRBV29-1	-	few	TRBJ1-2	SVPKADQGQTYGYT
TRBV7-9	-	-	TRBJ2-2	ASSLRDGRAGELF
TRBV24-1	-	-	TRBJ1-1	ATSNGIQAF
TRBV4-2	-	-	TRBJ2-2	ASSQDIGGANTGELF
TRBV7-8	-	-	TRBJ2-2	ASSSYTGELF
TRBV7-9	-	few	TRBJ1-5	ASSFIRSGEYSNQPQH
TRBV28	-	-	TRBJ2-1	ACQGGRGYNEQF
TRBV5-1	-	-	TRBJ2-1	ASSFTGLNNEQF
TRBV7-8	TRBD1	-	TRBJ1-4	ASSLKTGYEKLF
TRBV2	-	-	TRBJ1-4	ASSEVQQKLF
TRBV28	-	-	TRBJ1-5	ASSPRTEDQPQH
TRBV9	TRBD2	-	TRBJ2-1	ASSFGLALYNEQF
TRBV7-8	-	-	TRBJ2-1	ASSLSWGEQF
TRBV7-3	-	-	TRBJ1-1	ASSYGPNTEAF
TRBV28	-	-	TRBJ2-7	ASQGGSTTYEQY
TRBV28	-	-	TRBJ1-1	ASSFEWDTEAF
TRBV12-3/TRBV12-4	TRBD1	-	TRBJ1-2	ATQTGMGYGYT
TRBV9	TRBD2	-	TRBJ2-1	ASSARLAGAYNEQF
TRBV30	-	-	TRBJ2-1	AWKGGSYNEQF
TRBV5-1	-	-	TRBJ1-4	ASREGNEKLF
TRBV2	-	-	TRBJ1-5	ASNRGAVQPQH
TRBV7-9	-	-	TRBJ1-2	ASSLGAGSSYT
TRBV12-3/TRBV12-4	TRBD1	-	TRBJ1-1	ASSPQGHTEAF
TRBV6-5	-	-	TRBJ2-5	ASRPDNSKETQY